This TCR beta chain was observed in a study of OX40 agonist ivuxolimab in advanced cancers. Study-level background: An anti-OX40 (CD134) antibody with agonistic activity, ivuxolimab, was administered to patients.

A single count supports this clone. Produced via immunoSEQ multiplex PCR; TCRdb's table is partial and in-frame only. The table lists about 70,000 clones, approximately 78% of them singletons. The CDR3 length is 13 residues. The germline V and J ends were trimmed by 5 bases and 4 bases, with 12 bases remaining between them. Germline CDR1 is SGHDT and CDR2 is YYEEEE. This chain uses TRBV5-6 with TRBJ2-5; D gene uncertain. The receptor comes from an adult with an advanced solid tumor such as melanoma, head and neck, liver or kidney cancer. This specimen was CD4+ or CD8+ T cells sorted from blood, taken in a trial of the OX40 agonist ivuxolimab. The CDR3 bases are TGTGCCAGCAGACCGACGTGGCGAGAGACCCAGTACTTC. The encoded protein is CASRPTWRETQYF.